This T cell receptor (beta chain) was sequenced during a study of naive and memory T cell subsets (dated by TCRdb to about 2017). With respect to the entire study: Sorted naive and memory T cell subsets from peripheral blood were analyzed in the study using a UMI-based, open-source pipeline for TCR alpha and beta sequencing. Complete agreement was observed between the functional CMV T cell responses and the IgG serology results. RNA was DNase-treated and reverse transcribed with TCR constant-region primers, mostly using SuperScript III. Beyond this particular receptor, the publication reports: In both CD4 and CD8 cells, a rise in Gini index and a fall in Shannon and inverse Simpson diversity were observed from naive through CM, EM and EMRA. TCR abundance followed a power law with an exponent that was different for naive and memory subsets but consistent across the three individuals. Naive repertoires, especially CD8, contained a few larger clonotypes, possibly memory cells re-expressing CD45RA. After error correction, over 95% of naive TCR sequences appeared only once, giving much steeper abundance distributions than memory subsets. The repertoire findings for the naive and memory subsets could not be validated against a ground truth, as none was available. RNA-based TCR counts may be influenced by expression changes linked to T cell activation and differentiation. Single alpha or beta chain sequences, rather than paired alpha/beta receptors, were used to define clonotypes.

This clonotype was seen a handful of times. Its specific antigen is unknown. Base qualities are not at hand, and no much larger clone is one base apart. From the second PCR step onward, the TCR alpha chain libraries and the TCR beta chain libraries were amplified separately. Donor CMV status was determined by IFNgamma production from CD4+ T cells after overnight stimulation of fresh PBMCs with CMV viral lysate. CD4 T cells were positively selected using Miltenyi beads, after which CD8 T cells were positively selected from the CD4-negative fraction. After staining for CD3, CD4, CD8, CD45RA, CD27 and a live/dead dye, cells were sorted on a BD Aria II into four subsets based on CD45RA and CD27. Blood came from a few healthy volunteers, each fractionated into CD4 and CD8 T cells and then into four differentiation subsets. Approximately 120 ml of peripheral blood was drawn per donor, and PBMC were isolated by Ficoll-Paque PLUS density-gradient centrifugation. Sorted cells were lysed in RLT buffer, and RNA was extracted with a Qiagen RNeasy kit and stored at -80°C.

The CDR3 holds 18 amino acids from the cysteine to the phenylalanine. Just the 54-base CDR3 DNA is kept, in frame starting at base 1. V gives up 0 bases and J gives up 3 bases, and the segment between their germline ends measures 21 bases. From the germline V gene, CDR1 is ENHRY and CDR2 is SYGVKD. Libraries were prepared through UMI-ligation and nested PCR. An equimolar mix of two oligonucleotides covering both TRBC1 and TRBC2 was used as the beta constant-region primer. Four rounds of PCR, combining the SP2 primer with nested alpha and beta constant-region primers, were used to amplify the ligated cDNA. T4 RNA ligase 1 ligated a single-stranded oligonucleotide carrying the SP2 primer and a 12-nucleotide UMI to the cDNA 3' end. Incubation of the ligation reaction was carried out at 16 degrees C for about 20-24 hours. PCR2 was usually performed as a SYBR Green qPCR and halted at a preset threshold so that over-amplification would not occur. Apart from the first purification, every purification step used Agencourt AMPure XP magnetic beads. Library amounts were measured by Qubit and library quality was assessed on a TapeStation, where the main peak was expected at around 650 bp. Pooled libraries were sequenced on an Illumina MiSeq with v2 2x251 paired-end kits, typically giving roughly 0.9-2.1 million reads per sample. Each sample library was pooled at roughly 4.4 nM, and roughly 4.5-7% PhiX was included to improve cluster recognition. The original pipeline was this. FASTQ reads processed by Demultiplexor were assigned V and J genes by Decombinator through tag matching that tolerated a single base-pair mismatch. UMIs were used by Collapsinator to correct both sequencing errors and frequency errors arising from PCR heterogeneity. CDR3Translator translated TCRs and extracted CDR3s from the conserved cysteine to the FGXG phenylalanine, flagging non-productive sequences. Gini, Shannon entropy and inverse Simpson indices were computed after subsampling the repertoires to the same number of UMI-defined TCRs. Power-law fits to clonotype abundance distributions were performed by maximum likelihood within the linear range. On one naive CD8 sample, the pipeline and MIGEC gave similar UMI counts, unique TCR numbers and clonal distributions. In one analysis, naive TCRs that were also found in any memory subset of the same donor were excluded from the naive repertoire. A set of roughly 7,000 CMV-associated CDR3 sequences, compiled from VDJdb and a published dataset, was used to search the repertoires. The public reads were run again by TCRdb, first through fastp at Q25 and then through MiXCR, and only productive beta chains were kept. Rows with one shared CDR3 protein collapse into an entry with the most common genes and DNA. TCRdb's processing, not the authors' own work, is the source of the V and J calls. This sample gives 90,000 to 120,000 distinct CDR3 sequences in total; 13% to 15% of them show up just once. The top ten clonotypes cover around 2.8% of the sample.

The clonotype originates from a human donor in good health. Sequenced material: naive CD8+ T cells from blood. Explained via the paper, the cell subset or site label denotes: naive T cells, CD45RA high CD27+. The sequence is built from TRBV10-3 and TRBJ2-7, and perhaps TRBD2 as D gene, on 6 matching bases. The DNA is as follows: TGTGCCATCAGTGAGTCCCGGGACTTTCTCGGGGTAAGCTACGAGCAGTACTTC. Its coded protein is CAISESRDFLGVSYEQYF.